This record concerns one TCR beta chain sequence. The sample originates from a study of blood T cell repertoires in COVID-19. Study context: In each case, the material was cDNA or gDNA derived from T cells, B-cell-depleted T cells, or PBMCs.

CDR3 length: 18 amino acids. The V gene end was trimmed by 0 bases and the J gene end by 3 bases; junction bases not matched to a gene: 11. Germline V gene lookup returns CDR1 LGHDT and CDR2 YNNKEL (reference sequence). Methods used by the authors: Amplifying reference gene primers gave estimates of nucleated cell counts. Measured with immunoSEQ multiplex PCR; TCRdb has only the in-frame clones, and not every one. V, J and clone size were drawn from that table, and D and trimming were deduced from the DNA. Of about 280,000 clones listed, about 90% are singletons. The genes are TRBV3-1 (or the pseudogene TRBV3-2) and TRBJ2-3; 8 bases map to TRBD2. Sample: peripheral blood. The sequence was collected from a woman aged 25 to 39 who had recovered from COVID-19. CDR3 nucleotide sequence: TGTGCCAGCAGCCAAGATCTCAGCGGGAGTCTGCTGACAGATACGCAGTATTTT. Encoded protein: CASSQDLSGSLLTDTQYF.